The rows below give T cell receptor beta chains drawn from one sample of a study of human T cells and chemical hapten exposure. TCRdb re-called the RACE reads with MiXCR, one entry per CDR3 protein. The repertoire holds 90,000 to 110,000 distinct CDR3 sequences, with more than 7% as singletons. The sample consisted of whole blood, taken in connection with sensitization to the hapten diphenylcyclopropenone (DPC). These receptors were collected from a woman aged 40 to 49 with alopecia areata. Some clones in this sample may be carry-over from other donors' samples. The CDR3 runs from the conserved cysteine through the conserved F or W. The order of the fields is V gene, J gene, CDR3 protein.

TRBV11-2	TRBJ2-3	CASSPVSGAGDSTDTQYF
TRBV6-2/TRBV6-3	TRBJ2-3	CASSPDPQAWGMDTQYF
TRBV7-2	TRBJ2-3	CASSLVSGQSTDTQYF
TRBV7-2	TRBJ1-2	CASSNATIPAAANYGYTF
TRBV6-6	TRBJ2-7	CASADLADYEQYF
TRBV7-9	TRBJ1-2	CASSFGQNYGYTF
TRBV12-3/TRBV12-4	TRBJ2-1	CASSFTVGNEQFF
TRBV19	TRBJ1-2	CASSMRRTVYGYTF
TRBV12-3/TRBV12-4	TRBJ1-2	CASRTTSNGYTF
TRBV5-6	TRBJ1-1	CASSLVGGLSDTEAFF
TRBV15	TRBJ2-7	CATSRDPGDTYEQYF
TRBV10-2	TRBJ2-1	CASRETSGGTYEQFF
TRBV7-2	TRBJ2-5	CASSLRAGGYQETQYF
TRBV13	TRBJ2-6	CDDRKSSGANVLTF
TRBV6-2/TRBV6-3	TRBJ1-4	CASSYGDRRIEKLFF
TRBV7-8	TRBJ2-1	CASSPRLSSYNEQFF
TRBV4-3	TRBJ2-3	CASSQAGGTGATDTQYF
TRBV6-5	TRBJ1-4	CASSMGRGGEKLFF
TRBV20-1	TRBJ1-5	CSAGVGGYQPQHF
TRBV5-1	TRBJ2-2	CASSLGGSPGELFF
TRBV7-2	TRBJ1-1	CASSFVGVYAEAFF
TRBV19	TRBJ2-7	CASSSTGPSGEQYF
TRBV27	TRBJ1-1	CASSLFSGAYTEAFF
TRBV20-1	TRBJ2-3	CSASGVDTQYF
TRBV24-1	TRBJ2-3	CATSDQGTSGATDTQYF
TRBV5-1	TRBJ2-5	CASREEYHPGAQYF
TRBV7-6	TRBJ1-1	CASSQRGTEAFF
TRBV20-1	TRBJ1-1	CSATPPGRGTEAFF
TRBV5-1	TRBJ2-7	CASSRTGVYEQYF
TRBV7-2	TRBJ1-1	CASSFPGQGTEAFF
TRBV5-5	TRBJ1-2	CASSLEQGYGYTF
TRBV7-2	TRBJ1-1	CASSWYGTNTEAFF
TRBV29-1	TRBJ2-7	CSVEVRRETYEQYF
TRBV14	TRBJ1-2	CASRDPHGYTF
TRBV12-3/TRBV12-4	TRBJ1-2	CASSPRDTYGYTF
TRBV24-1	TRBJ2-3	CATSDLSGDTQYF
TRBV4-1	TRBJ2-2	CASSRSRGENTGELFF
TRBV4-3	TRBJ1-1	CASSQQENTEAFF
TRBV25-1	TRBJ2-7	CASSRGVGEQYF
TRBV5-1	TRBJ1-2	CASSFEGGSYGYTF
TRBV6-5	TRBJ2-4	CASSPARVAKNIQYF
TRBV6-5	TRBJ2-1	CASSTSTSGGAAEQFF
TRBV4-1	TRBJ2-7	CASSMVLSDHYEQYF
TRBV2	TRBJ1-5	CASSVQSNQPQHF
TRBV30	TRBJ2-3	CAWKNSLHTDTQYF
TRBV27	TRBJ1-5	CASSLRDSTQPQHF
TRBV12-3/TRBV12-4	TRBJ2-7	CASSRTGLWSSYEQYF
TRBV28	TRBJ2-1	CASSPTGTYNEQFF
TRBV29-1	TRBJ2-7	CSVGRDRAYEQYF
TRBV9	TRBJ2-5	CASSASIGFEETQYF
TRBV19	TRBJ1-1	CASSIQRGPEAFF
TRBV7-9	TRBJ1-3	CASSSRGAGNTIYF